Sequencing of this TCR beta chain was carried out in a study of T-cell memory formation after mild COVID-19 (TCRdb year 2021). In the study overall: TCR sequence clusters from the two donors were largely donor specific. T-cell clones expanding and contracting after mild COVID-19 in a couple of donors were tracked by longitudinal TCRalpha and TCRbeta repertoire sequencing. Two young, previously healthy adult volunteers, one female and one male, were included in the cohort.

Ficoll-Paque density gradient centrifugation was used to isolate PBMCs. The research as a whole found: The second-wave clones that peaked on day 37 were not confirmed to be SARS-CoV-2 specific. Contracting CD4+ clones were located mainly in the CM and EM memory subsets, whereas CD8+ clones were found to be enriched in EMRA. Clones contracting from day 15 to 85 had balanced CD4/CD8 phenotypes, while a second wave expanding from day 15 to 37 was biased towards CD4+. The study covered only a couple of mild cases, and larger cohorts including severe cases with pre-infection samples were considered necessary. Some responding clones were detected in pre-infection memory, which suggested that pre-existing cross-reactive memory T cells had joined the SARS-CoV-2 response.

There are a few counts of this clonotype. Its antigen specificity is not known. No base quality values were provided; no much bigger clone lies one nucleotide off. Germline trimming amounts to 5 bases on V and 6 bases on J, with 7 as the count of junction bases outside the gene matches. The germline V gene specifies SGHVS as CDR1 and FQNEAQ as CDR2. The CDR3 goes from the cysteine to the phenylalanine over 16 residues. Kept here is only the CDR3 DNA, which spans 48 bases and is read in frame from base 1. Sequencing was performed on an Illumina NovaSeq 6000. Using 5'RACE with constant-segment primers, TCRalpha and TCRbeta cDNA libraries were constructed, with sample barcodes and unique molecular identifiers added in the process. RNA was extracted from every sample with Trizol reagent. The libraries were amplified in two PCR steps, and the second step added a second sample barcode and Illumina TruSeq adapters. Sequencing of the libraries was done on an Illumina NovaSeq, producing 2 x 150 bp paired-end reads. Under the source paper's analysis protocol: The reads were demultiplexed and collapsed into UMI-guided consensus sequences using migec v1.2.7. Using mixcr v2.1.11, UMI consensuses were aligned to TRA and TRB V and J templates and then assembled into clonotypes. A clonotype was counted as expanded or contracted only if both edgeR and NoisET called the change significant, with noise models trained on biological replicates. For edgeR calls, the cutoffs were a false discovery rate-adjusted p below 0.01 and a log2 fold-change threshold of 1. PCA with hierarchical clustering of max-normalized trajectories of the 1000 most abundant clonotypes was used as exploratory dynamics analysis. Each responding clone was given a CD4 or CD8 phenotype based on the CD4+ and CD8+ repertoires, which had been sequenced separately. TCRdb cleaned the public reads at Q25 with fastp, built clones with MiXCR and kept in-frame beta chains. Each CDR3 protein gets just one entry, which takes the most common genes and DNA from the rows behind it. These V and J calls rely on TCRdb rather than the paper's analysis. This sample holds around 260,000 distinct CDR3 sequences; about 16% were observed only once. Together, the top ten hold 22% of the sample.

Recombination linked TRBV7-8 to TRBJ2-2; TRBD2 fits 12 bases in the junction. The receptor was isolated from a man in his late teens or twenties who had mild COVID-19 (a few samples of this study predate the infection). The sample titles of this study are shuffled in the database, so cell type and time point are left out; the donor was told from shared clones. The specimen sequenced was PBMCs or a T cell subset sorted from them (not recorded which). The CDR3 sequence is CASSQTSGGPAGELFF. The nucleotide sequence reads TGTGCCAGCAGCCAAACTAGCGGGGGGCCTGCCGGGGAGCTGTTTTTT.